The 29 T cell receptor beta chains reported below all come from one sample, sequenced in a study of CD8+ T cells in alopecia areata. As for treatment: oral pan-JAK inhibitor, 5-10 mg twice daily. Extraction of RNA preceded its reverse transcription into cDNA, which served as the sequencing template. This table comes from immunoSEQ multiplex PCR, and its TCRdb copy is limited to in-frame clones, with some not included. The repertoire holds 95,000 to 120,000 clones, with around three fifths as singletons. Sequencing used CD4+ T cells sorted from blood, obtained at week 24, from a patient treated with tofacitinib. These receptors originate from a human donor with alopecia areata.

The rearrangement uses TRBV10-3 and TRBJ2-6; unclear D gene. Germline lookup yields CDR1 ENHRY and CDR2 SYGVKD. V lost 6 bases to trimming and J lost 4 bases, with 10 bases between them. The CDR3 length is 14 residues. As DNA, the CDR3 is TGTGCCATCAGCCACAGTCCCGGGGCCAACGTCCTGACTTTC. Translated, it gives CAISHSPGANVLTF.

The gene calls are TRBV4-2 and TRBJ2-6, with TRBD2 as a possible D gene (5 bases). CDR3 length: 19 residues. CDR1 and CDR2 from the germline V gene are LGHNA and YNFKEQ. V lost 4 bases to trimming and J lost 4 bases, with 23 bases between them. The CDR3 DNA follows: TGTGCCAGCAGCCGCCACTCCGGGGTTATTACTCCCGGGGCCAACGTCCTGACTTTC. This gives the protein CASSRHSGVITPGANVLTF.

This chain connects TRBV5-4 to TRBJ2-3; D is perhaps TRBD2 (7 bases). Trimming took 5 bases from V and 5 from J, leaving 12 bases between them. Per germline, CDR1 SGHNT and CDR2 YYREEE (reference sequence). The CDR3 is made up of 13 amino acids. The CDR3 DNA reads as TGTGCCAGCAGGAGGGGGGGCGAAGATACGCAGTATTTT. This translates into CASRRGGEDTQYF.

The chain links TRBV6-6 to TRBJ1-2, with 9 positions matching TRBD1. V gave up 5 bases and J gave up 4 bases; unmatched junction bases: 8. Germline loops: CDR1 MNHNY, CDR2 SVGAGI (reference sequence). This CDR3 contains 15 residues. CDR3 region: CASSKKTGGSYGYTF. CDR3 bases: TGTGCCAGCAGTAAGAAGACAGGGGGAAGCTATGGCTACACCTTC.

The chain links TRBV4-3 to TRBJ2-1; a possible D gene is TRBD2 (7 bases). This CDR3 region has 16 residues. V dropped 1 base and J dropped 2 bases, with 12 bases sitting between them. Germline CDR1 and CDR2: LGHNA and YSLEER. The CDR3 reads CASSQGAGATYNEQFF. In DNA, the CDR3 is TGCGCCAGCAGCCAAGGGGCGGGGGCTACCTACAATGAGCAGTTCTTC.

The genes are TRBV6-5 and TRBJ1-6, with a tentative D call TRBD1 (5 bases). CDR3 length equals 15 residues. V was cut by 6 bases and J by 10 bases, with 19 bases left in between. Germline V CDR1 and CDR2: MNHEY, SVGAGI. DNA for the CDR3: TGTGCCAGCAGCCAGGCGCAGGGTTCAAGATCACCCCTCCACTTT. Translated: CASSQAQGSRSPLHF.

In this sample, this clone turned up once. This chain joins TRBV7-2 and TRBJ2-7; the D is unclear. This CDR3 contains 14 residues. Germline V lookup: CDR1 SGHTA, CDR2 FQGNSA. Trimming took 1 base from V and 0 from J, leaving 7 bases between them. The CDR3 DNA follows: TGTGCCAGCAGCTTAGTTCCAGTCTCCTACGAGCAGTACTTC. The encoded protein is CASSLVPVSYEQYF.

The CDR3 coding sequence is TGTGCCAGCAGCCTCGAGGGACAGGGGTGGGAGACCCAGTACTTC. Translated: CASSLEGQGWETQYF. The gene calls are TRBV2 and TRBJ2-5; the match to TRBD1 covers 10 bases. There are 15 residues in the CDR3. The germline V gene encodes CDR1 SNHLY and CDR2 FYNNEI. V gave up 6 bases and J gave up 5 bases; unmatched junction bases: 9. The full variable domain, in which reference TRBV2 and TRBJ2-5 provide the parts outside the CDR3, is EPEVTQTPSHQVTQMGQEVILRCVPISNHLYFYWYRQILGQKVEFLVSFYNNEISEKSEIFDDQFSVERPDGSNFTLKIRSTKLEDSAMYFCASSLEGQGWETQYFGPGTRLLVL.

The J gene is TRBJ1-1, the V gene TRBV6-5; no clear D. V lost 0 bases and J 4 bases, leaving 6 bases between the germline ends. In germline, CDR1 is MNHEY, CDR2 SVGAGI. This CDR3 has 13 amino acids. CDR3 sequence: CASSYSFGTEAFF. CDR3 bases: TGTGCCAGCAGTTACTCTTTCGGCACTGAAGCTTTCTTT.

This clone was observed a handful of times. The chain recombines TRBV4-3 with TRBJ1-2; no definite D call. Trimming left V 4 bases short and J 1 base short, with 10 bases between. The CDR3 is made up of 14 amino acids. Looked up from germline, CDR1 is LGHNA and CDR2 is YSLEER. The CDR3 bases are TGCGCCAGCAGCCCACAAATGGGTAACTATGGCTACACCTTC. It is translated as CASSPQMGNYGYTF.

This chain connects TRBV29-1 to TRBJ1-2; 10 bases match TRBD1. Germline values: CDR1 SQVTM, CDR2 ANQGSEA. V trimming: 4 bases; J trimming: 7 bases; junction bases outside the gene matches: 3. CDR3 size: 12 residues. In nucleotides, the CDR3 is TGCAGCGTTGGACAGGGGGCAACTGGCTACACCTTC. Translation: CSVGQGATGYTF.

The chain carries TRBV7-2 and TRBJ2-7; D gene ambiguous. Per the germline V gene, CDR1 is SGHTA and CDR2 is FQGNSA. The germline V and J ends were trimmed by 1 base and 3 bases, with 7 bases remaining between them. The CDR3 covers 13 residues. CDR3 sequence (DNA): TGTGCCAGCAGCTTAGTTGAAAACTACGAGCAGTACTTC. This sequence encodes CASSLVENYEQYF.

The chain has TRBV14 and TRBJ2-5; D remains ambiguous. V lost 4 bases and J lost 5, with 14 bases in between. The CDR3 has 14 residues. From germline, CDR1 is SGHDN and CDR2 FVKESK. In DNA, the CDR3 is TGTGCCAGCAGCCCCTGGACGGGCGTGGAGACCCAGTACTTC. Translating gives CASSPWTGVETQYF.

The rearrangement links TRBV30 to TRBJ1-1; no definite D call. The CDR3 extends over 12 amino acids. Germline loops: CDR1 GTSNPN, CDR2 SVGIG (reference sequence). The germline V and J ends were trimmed by 4 bases and 6 bases, with 12 bases remaining between them. The CDR3 protein is CAWTGVTAEAFF. Written as DNA, the CDR3 is TGTGCCTGGACCGGGGTCACCGCTGAAGCTTTCTTT.

This clone has a single count. V gene TRBV30 combines with J gene TRBJ1-2; 7 nucleotides line up with TRBD1. The germline V gene encodes CDR1 GTSNPN and CDR2 SVGIG (reference sequence). V dropped 1 base and J dropped 4; count of bases not matched to a gene: 6. The CDR3 has 14 amino acids. CDR3 amino acids: CAWSAGQLRYGYTF. The CDR3 bases are TGTGCCTGGAGTGCGGGACAGCTTCGCTATGGCTACACCTTC.

This clone was found a few times. The V gene is TRBV25-1, the J gene TRBJ1-2; D may be TRBD1 (5 bases). CDR3 length: 14 residues. V was cut by 3 bases and J by 7 bases, with 15 bases left in between. CDR1 MGHDK and CDR2 SYGVNS come from the germline V gene. CDR3: CASSEQGEVPGYTF. CDR3 DNA: TGTGCCAGCAGTGAGCAGGGCGAAGTCCCTGGCTACACCTTC.

This chain connects TRBV5-1 to TRBJ2-1; D is possibly TRBD2 (6 bases). Per the germline V gene, CDR1 is SGHRS and CDR2 is YFSETQ. CDR3 size: 18 residues. Trimming took off 4 bases at V and 6 bases at J, with 26 bases between the two ends. The CDR3 nucleotides are TGCGCCAGCAGCGCCGTGGGGGGACTCTCCCCTACGAGCAATGAGCAGTTCTTC. Its protein product is CASSAVGGLSPTSNEQFF.

The chain couples TRBV9 to TRBJ1-2; TRBD1 might be the D (6 bases). The germline CDR1 and CDR2 sequences are SGDLS and YYNGEE. The CDR3 extends over 14 amino acids. V was shortened by 0 bases and J by 8 bases, with 14 bases between the two germline ends. CDR3 sequence: CASSVDGQKGGYTF. The CDR3 region has the DNA TGTGCCAGCAGCGTAGATGGACAGAAGGGCGGCTACACCTTC.

The chain carries TRBV29-1 and TRBJ1-2; D might be TRBD1 (6 bases). V was cut by 7 bases and J by 6 bases, with 15 bases left in between. Germline values: CDR1 SQVTM, CDR2 ANQGSEA. The CDR3 has 12 residues. The CDR3 DNA sequence: TGCAGCGCCCGGGGGGCAAGCAATGGCTACACCTTC. This codes for CSARGASNGYTF. Drawing the rest from reference TRBV29-1 and TRBJ1-2, the complete variable domain is SAVISQKPSRDICQRGTSLTIQCQVDSQVTMMFWYRQQPGQSLTLIATANQGSEATYESGFVIDKFPISRPNLTFSTLTVSNMSPEDSSIYLCSARGASNGYTFGSGTRLTVV.

The chain recombines TRBV5-4 with TRBJ2-3; D may be TRBD2 (5 bases). Germline CDR1 SGHNT, CDR2 YYREEE (reference sequence). With 4 bases removed from V and 5 bases from J, the gap between germline ends came to 8 bases. CDR3 length equals 12 residues. The CDR3 here is CASSVGEDTQYF. CDR3 in DNA: TGTGCCAGCAGCGTCGGGGAAGATACGCAGTATTTT.

The chain combines TRBV5-4 with TRBJ1-6; D unclear. The CDR3 covers 16 residues. Deletions cut 2 bases from V and 5 bases from J, with 14 bases between. From germline, CDR1 is SGHNT and CDR2 YYREEE (reference sequence). The chain's CDR3 is CASSFVTVFDNSPLHF. The CDR3 DNA reads TGTGCCAGCAGCTTTGTTACAGTCTTCGATAATTCACCCCTCCACTTT.

This chain connects TRBV18 to TRBJ1-1; no definite D call. Per germline, CDR1 KGHSH and CDR2 LQKENI. Trimming cost V 4 bases and J 6 bases, with 12 bases left between them. This CDR3 has 13 residues. This CDR3 is CASSQQLGAEAFF. The DNA for the CDR3 is TGTGCCAGCTCACAGCAACTGGGCGCTGAAGCTTTCTTT.

This clone showed up just a few times. Other DNA sequences in this sample translate to the same CDR3. This rearrangement joins TRBV5-1 to TRBJ2-6; D is undetermined. V shed 0 bases and J shed 0 bases, with 4 bases lying between them. The germline CDR1 and CDR2 sequences are SGHRS and YFSETQ. This CDR3 has 15 amino acids. CDR3 nucleotides: TGCGCCAGCAGCTTGGGTGGCTCTGGGGCCAACGTCCTGACTTTC. Translation gives CASSLGGSGANVLTF.

This chain joins TRBV18 and TRBJ2-5; tentative D call: TRBD1 (6 bases). The CDR3 runs to 14 residues. Trimming cost V 2 bases and J 1 base, with 8 bases left between them. Per germline, CDR1 KGHSH and CDR2 LQKENI. In nucleotides, the CDR3 is TGTGCCAGCTCACCAACAGGGTCCCAAGAGACCCAGTACTTC. Its translation is CASSPTGSQETQYF.

DNA of the CDR3: TGTGCCAGCAGCTCGAGGGGGCGGGGTGAAGCTTTCTTT. Protein: CASSSRGRGEAFF. The V call is TRBV7-2, the J call TRBJ1-1, with 7 bases identical to TRBD1. Losses at the gene ends were 4 bases for V and 7 bases for J; bases not matched to a gene: 6. Looked up from germline, CDR1 is SGHTA and CDR2 is FQGNSA. The CDR3 spans 13 residues.

The V call is TRBV5-1, the J call TRBJ2-5; no firm D call. This CDR3 has 14 residues. Germline V CDR1 and CDR2: SGHRS, YFSETQ. Between the trimmed V and J ends, which lost 9 bases and 5 bases, there was a span of 20 bases. The DNA of the CDR3 is TGCGCCACCCGGGTCGCTAGTCAAGCGGAGACCCAGTACTTC. Its translation: CATRVASQAETQYF.

V gene TRBV4-1 combines with J gene TRBJ1-2; possible D gene TRBD1, 5 bases. This CDR3 is 17 amino acids long. Per germline, CDR1 MGHRA and CDR2 YSYEKL. V was shortened by 0 bases and J by 5 bases, with 19 bases between the two germline ends. The CDR3 DNA is TGCGCCAGCAGCCAAGACGGGACCCCACCTCGCGTTTATGGCTACACCTTC. This gives the protein CASSQDGTPPRVYGYTF.

The chain couples TRBV10-3 to TRBJ1-5; unclear D gene. Germline V CDR1 and CDR2: ENHRY, SYGVKD. CDR3 size: 14 residues. Trimming cost V 4 bases and J 1 base, with 8 bases left between them. The CDR3 reads CAISVVRSNQPQHF. Written as DNA, the CDR3 is TGTGCCATCAGTGTTGTAAGGAGCAATCAGCCCCAGCATTTT.

The rearrangement uses TRBV19 and TRBJ1-1, with D perhaps TRBD1 (6 bases). V shed 7 bases and J shed 4 bases, with 13 bases lying between them. The length of the CDR3 is 13 residues. In germline, CDR1 is LNHDA, CDR2 SQIVND (reference sequence). In DNA form, the CDR3 reads TGTGCCAGTAAATCGAGGGGGGTCACTGAAGCTTTCTTT. This sequence encodes CASKSRGVTEAFF.